The 29 T cell receptor beta chains below all came from one sample that was sequenced in a study of neoadjuvant anti-PD-1 for oral cavity cancer. TCRdb keeps only in-frame clones here, not all; method: immunoSEQ multiplex PCR. Among around 62,000 clones listed, roughly three quarters were seen once. The source was PBMCs, collected before nivolumab (anti-PD-1) treatment. The receptors here all came from a person between 35 and 79 years old with oral cavity squamous cell carcinoma.

The chain recombines TRBV5-4 with TRBJ1-1; D is perhaps TRBD1 (6 bases). The CDR3 runs to 14 residues. Trimming cost V 6 bases and J 2 bases, with 14 bases left between them. In germline, CDR1 is SGHNT, CDR2 YYREEE (reference sequence). CDR3 sequence: CASTPRGRNTEAFF. CDR3 nucleotide sequence: TGTGCCAGCACCCCCAGGGGACGAAACACTGAAGCTTTCTTT.

This clone has just a few counts. V is TRBV7-6 and J is TRBJ2-1; a weak D match, TRBD2 (5 bases). With 5 bases removed from V and 4 bases from J, the gap between germline ends came to 12 bases. CDR1 is SGHVS, CDR2 FNYEAQ, per germline. The CDR3 contains 14 residues. CDR3 nucleotides: TGTGCCAGCAGCCTGAACACGGGATACAATGAGCAGTTCTTC. It codes for CASSLNTGYNEQFF.

V and J are TRBV27 and TRBJ1-2, with 9 bases matching TRBD1. Germline CDR1 is MNHEY and CDR2 is SMNVEV (reference sequence). The trim removed 2 bases at V and 6 bases at J, leaving 13 bases unmatched. CDR3 size: 17 residues. The CDR3 here is CASSLKGRNRGRDGYTF. CDR3 nucleotides: TGTGCCAGCAGTTTAAAGGGGAGAAACAGGGGGCGCGATGGCTACACCTTC.

The gene calls are TRBV7-8 and TRBJ2-2, with TRBD1 matching over 7 bases. V was clipped by 5 bases and J by 5 bases; unmatched bases: 5. The CDR3 sequence is 14 residues long. Germline-derived CDR1 and CDR2 are SGHVS and FQNEAQ. The CDR3 loop is CASSLDRETGELFF. In nucleotides, the CDR3 is TGTGCCAGCAGCCTAGACAGGGAGACCGGGGAGCTGTTTTTT.

The genes are TRBV7-3 and TRBJ2-7; 10 nucleotides line up with TRBD1. V lost 2 bases and J lost 2; bases outside the gene matches: 3. CDR3 length equals 15 residues. CDR1 and CDR2 from the germline V gene are SGHTA and FQGTGA. The CDR3 reads CASSLRGTGAYEQYF. For the CDR3, the DNA is TGTGCCAGCAGCTTACGAGGGACAGGGGCCTACGAGCAGTACTTC.

The rearrangement joins TRBV7-2 to TRBJ1-1, with D hard to call. There are 16 residues in the CDR3. CDR1 is SGHTA, CDR2 FQGNSA, per germline. The V and J ends lost 4 bases and 0 bases respectively, with 15 bases between them. The CDR3 DNA sequence: TGTGCCAGCAGCTCCCCCCGGACCCTACTGAACACTGAAGCTTTCTTT. Encoded protein: CASSSPRTLLNTEAFF.

CDR3 in amino acids: CASVRTGFNEQFF. The CDR3 DNA reads TGTGCCTCTGTTAGGACTGGGTTCAACGAGCAGTTCTTC. V gene TRBV7-9 combines with J gene TRBJ2-1; TRBD2 is a possible D gene (5 bases). CDR3 length: 13 residues. V lost 11 bases, J lost 10 bases, and 21 bases lay in between. Per the germline V gene, CDR1 is SEHNR and CDR2 is FQNEAQ (reference sequence).

The chain uses TRBV6-6 and TRBJ1-2, with D possibly matching TRBD1 (6 bases). Looked up from germline, CDR1 is MNHNY and CDR2 is SVGAGI (reference sequence). The CDR3 sequence is 15 residues long. Trimming pared 6 bases from V and 4 bases from J, leaving 18 bases between. CDR3 sequence: CASRPSGTQGYGYTF. CDR3 bases: TGTGCCAGCAGACCCTCCGGGACACAAGGCTATGGCTACACCTTC.

V usage is TRBV19 and J usage is TRBJ1-2, with TRBD1 as a possible D gene (5 bases). The V gene lost 4 bases and the J gene lost 4 bases, with 10 bases spanning the gap. The CDR3 covers 13 residues. CDR1 is LNHDA and CDR2 is SQIVND in the germline V gene (reference sequence). The DNA for the CDR3 is TGTGCCAGTAGTAAAGGGACTGTCTATGGCTACACCTTC. Translating it yields CASSKGTVYGYTF.

The chain recombines TRBV6-5 with TRBJ2-3; D gene ambiguous. This CDR3 is 13 amino acids long. Germline lookup yields CDR1 MNHEY and CDR2 SVGAGI. V gave up 2 bases and J gave up 5 bases, with 8 bases separating them. The CDR3 protein is CASSYVREDTQYF. The CDR3 coding sequence is TGTGCCAGCAGTTACGTTAGGGAAGATACGCAGTATTTT.

The V call is TRBV5-1, the J call TRBJ2-1; D is undetermined. The CDR3 has 15 amino acids. V was cut by 4 bases and J by 0 bases, with 11 bases left in between. The V gene's germline CDR1 is SGHRS and CDR2 YFSETQ. The CDR3 spells CASSPESSSYNEQFF. The CDR3 nucleotides are TGCGCCAGCAGCCCCGAATCGAGCTCCTACAATGAGCAGTTCTTC.

This clone was seen more than once but under ten times. The gene calls are TRBV30 and TRBJ1-5, with TRBD1 as a possible D gene (5 bases). CDR1 is GTSNPN and CDR2 is SVGIG in the germline V gene (reference sequence). V lost 0 bases to trimming and J lost 5 bases, with 14 bases between them. CDR3 size: 15 residues. Written as DNA, the CDR3 is TGTGCCTGGAGTGTAGTGGGGGGGAGGGATCAGCCCCAGCATTTT. Translated, it gives CAWSVVGGRDQPQHF.

A single count supports this clone. The chain carries TRBV2 and TRBJ1-4, with D uncertain. The germline V gene has CDR1 SNHLY and CDR2 FYNNEI. The CDR3 length is 12 residues. DNA for the CDR3: TGTGCTGGGTCCCTCTCTAATGAAAAACTGTTTTTT. Translation gives CAGSLSNEKLFF.

The chain has TRBV5-5 and TRBJ1-3; no clear D gene. This CDR3 is built from 13 residues. V was shortened by 6 bases and J by 1 base, with 8 bases between the two germline ends. Per germline, CDR1 SGHKS and CDR2 YYEKEE (reference sequence). The CDR3, as DNA: TGTGCCAGCAATAAGAATTCTGGAAACACCATATATTTT. This translates into CASNKNSGNTIYF.

The gene calls are TRBV5-6 and TRBJ2-1; TRBD1 might be the D (6 bases). The CDR3 consists of 16 residues. V was clipped by 4 bases and J by 1 base, with 15 bases between them. CDR1 and CDR2 from the germline V gene are SGHDT and YYEEEE. The DNA for the CDR3 is TGTGCCAGCAGCCGGAGGACAGTCGTATCCTACAATGAGCAGTTCTTC. Protein product: CASSRRTVVSYNEQFF.

The chain joins TRBV21-1 to TRBJ2-7. TRBV21-1 corresponds to a pseudogene. The CDR3 covers 16 residues. The CDR3, as DNA: TGTGCCAGCAGCAAACAAGGCCGGACCTATTCCTACGAGCAGTACTTC. Its protein is CASSKQGRTYSYEQYF.

CDR3 protein: CASNPPGQGPTNSPLHF. The CDR3 nucleotides read TGTGCCAGCAACCCGCCGGGACAGGGACCAACAAATTCACCCCTCCACTTT. V gene TRBV2 combines with J gene TRBJ1-6, with TRBD1 identical over 9 bases. The CDR3 spans 17 residues. Trimming took 7 bases from V and 7 from J; bases not matched to a gene: 14. The germline CDR1 and CDR2 sequences are SNHLY and FYNNEI.

The chain links TRBV10-1 to TRBJ2-3; tentative D call: TRBD1 (5 bases). The CDR3 is 14 residues long. Per the germline V gene, CDR1 is WNHNN and CDR2 is SYGVQD (reference sequence). V was pared by 4 bases and J by 6 bases, with 14 bases between. CDR3 bases: TGCGCCAGCAGTGCGGACACCCAGATGGATACGCAGTATTTT. Protein sequence: CASSADTQMDTQYF.

This clone has only one observation. For the CDR3, the DNA is TGTGCCAGCAGTTTGAGGGGGCGCGGCGGGGAGCTGTTTTTT. Protein: CASSLRGRGGELFF. V is TRBV28 and J is TRBJ2-2; TRBD1 matches 7 bases. V dropped 3 bases and J dropped 7; count of bases not matched to a gene: 5. This CDR3 has 14 amino acids. The germline V gene has CDR1 MDHEN and CDR2 SYDVKM.

The chain uses TRBV28 and TRBJ2-3; 11 nucleotides agree with TRBD1. V gave up 7 bases and J gave up 4 bases; unmatched junction bases: 10. This CDR3 is built from 16 residues. Germline CDR1 reads MDHEN; CDR2 reads SYDVKM. The CDR3, as DNA: TGTGCCAGCACGGACTTGGACAGGGGGCGGGCAGATACGCAGTATTTT. The encoded protein is CASTDLDRGRADTQYF.

The J gene is TRBJ1-2, the V gene TRBV7-6, with 7 bases that match TRBD1. CDR3 size: 15 residues. CDR1 is SGHVS, CDR2 FNYEAQ, per germline. J gave up 3 bases and V 4 bases, and 8 bases lay outside the gene matches. CDR3 loop: CASSSLEGADYGYTF. The CDR3, as DNA: TGTGCCAGCAGCTCCTTAGAGGGGGCGGACTATGGCTACACCTTC.

The chain has TRBV29-1 and TRBJ2-2; maybe TRBD1 (5 bases). CDR1 is SQVTM, CDR2 ANQGSEA, per germline. CDR3 length: 11 amino acids. V was pared by 6 bases and J by 5 bases, with 7 bases between. CDR3 protein: CSVGQTGELFF. In DNA, the CDR3 is TGCAGCGTGGGGCAGACCGGGGAGCTGTTTTTT.

The chain couples TRBV28 to TRBJ2-7, with a possible D match to TRBD1 (6 bases). CDR1 MDHEN and CDR2 SYDVKM come from the germline V gene. Trimming left V 7 bases short and J 2 bases short, with 21 bases between. This CDR3 has 16 amino acids. The CDR3 region has the DNA TGTGCCAGCATCTCAAGTCGGTGGGACACCACCTACGAGCAGTACTTC. It is translated as CASISSRWDTTYEQYF.

Only one count was recorded for this clone. The chain uses TRBV6-6 and TRBJ1-6; D possibly corresponds to TRBD1 (5 bases). V was pared by 6 bases and J by 7 bases, with 10 bases between. The CDR3 length is 13 residues. Germline loops: CDR1 MNHNY, CDR2 SVGAGI (reference sequence). For the CDR3, the DNA is TGTGCCAGCAGCCGACAGACAAATTCACCCCTCCACTTT. Residues: CASSRQTNSPLHF.

This chain links TRBV21-1 with TRBJ1-5; the listed D gene, TRBD1, was not tested against the DNA. TRBV21-1 is marked as a pseudogene. This CDR3 comprises 15 residues. CDR3 amino acids: CASSKSGQGHQPQHF. In DNA form, the CDR3 reads TGTGCCAGCAGCAAATCGGGACAGGGACATCAGCCCCAGCATTTT.

This chain links TRBV15 with TRBJ1-1, with 9 bases matching TRBD1. CDR1 LNHNV and CDR2 YYDKDF come from the germline V gene (reference sequence). V was clipped by 3 bases and J by 1 base; unmatched bases: 9. This CDR3 is 17 amino acids long. This CDR3 is CATSSLRTDRGNTEAFF. CDR3 in DNA: TGTGCCACCAGCAGTCTCCGAACGGACAGGGGGAACACTGAAGCTTTCTTT.

This chain uses TRBV7-9 with TRBJ2-5; D remains unclear. This CDR3 region has 14 residues. V dropped 5 bases and J dropped 1 base, with 11 bases sitting between them. Germline CDR1 and CDR2: SEHNR and FQNEAQ (reference sequence). CDR3 sequence (DNA): TGTGCCAGCAGCGAGCATTCAGGCCAAGAGACCCAGTACTTC. It yields the protein CASSEHSGQETQYF.

The J gene is TRBJ2-3, the V gene TRBV19, with a weak D call TRBD2 (5 bases). The CDR3 runs to 12 residues. Trimming shortened V by 9 bases and J by 5 bases, and 12 bases separated the two germline ends. Germline lookup yields CDR1 LNHDA and CDR2 SQIVND (reference sequence). CDR3 DNA sequence: TGTGCCAGCCGGCTAAGCGGAGATACGCAGTATTTT. Encoded protein: CASRLSGDTQYF.

This chain links TRBV28 with TRBJ1-1; D ambiguous. Trimming removed 6 bases at V and 4 bases at J, with 9 bases between. The germline gives CDR1 MDHEN, CDR2 SYDVKM. The CDR3 covers 12 residues. The CDR3 loop reads CASRAISTEAFF. The CDR3 region has the DNA TGTGCCAGCAGAGCCATTAGCACTGAAGCTTTCTTT.